The text below deals with one T cell receptor (beta chain). Losses at the gene ends were 6 bases for V and 4 bases for J; bases not matched to a gene: 8. Germline assignment: CDR1 SGHNT and CDR2 YYREEE (reference sequence). The CDR3 has 15 residues. This specimen comes from a study of T cell responses to AZD1222 COVID-19 vaccine. Produced via immunoSEQ multiplex PCR; TCRdb's table is partial and in-frame only. This sample yields 160,000 or so clones, of which approximately 90% are seen a single time; roughly 4% belongs to the top ten. The source material was peripheral blood, sampled 28 days after the second dose of the MenACWY control vaccine. The TCR originated in an adult who received the MenACWY meningococcal vaccine as a control. J is TRBJ2-7 and V is TRBV5-4; 12 positions match TRBD1. For the CDR3, the DNA is TGTGCCAGCAACCGCGGGGGACAGGGGGCTTACGAGCAGTACTTC. Its translation: CASNRGGQGAYEQYF.